The entry below describes one T cell receptor (beta chain). V shed 1 base and J shed 0 bases, with 12 bases lying between them. Germline V gives CDR1 SGHDT, CDR2 YYEEEE. The CDR3 loop spans 16 amino acids. These data are taken from a study of PD-L1 blockade in urothelial cancer. Overall study: Atezolizumab at 1,200 mg intravenously every 3 weeks was started by patients in 2014. Patients had undergone 0 to 3 prior chemotherapy regimens. The study recovered a median of roughly 140,000 T cells per blood sample. Blood analyses occurred 3 weeks (second dose) and 6 weeks post treatment start.

Sequencing was performed with immunoSEQ multiplex PCR; in TCRdb, only in-frame clones are kept and a portion is missing. The data contain 45,000 to 50,000 clones, roughly 88% of them seen just once; the ten biggest clones take up almost 4%. The TCR originated in an elderly man with urothelial cancer. V usage is TRBV5-6 and J usage is TRBJ2-3, with a possible D match to TRBD2 (5 bases). The specimen was PBMCs, collected around atezolizumab (anti-PD-L1) treatment. CDR3 nucleotide sequence: TGTGCCAGCAGCTTGCTAGACCCGGGGAGCACAGATACGCAGTATTTT. Translated, it gives CASSLLDPGSTDTQYF.